This TCR beta chain was sequenced during a study of cytomegalovirus exposure and HLA in healthy donors. Study context: Earlier results showed 90 million to 120 million unique TCR beta sequences derived from approximately 170 million T cells.

With 60 Vbeta and 13 Jbeta primers, the PCR was carried out. The method was immunoSEQ multiplex PCR; TCRdb's version includes in-frame clones alone and lacks a portion of them. This repertoire shows some 150,000 clones, 70% to 80% found once; its top ten account for over 6%. Trimming removed 3 bases from V and 4 bases from J, with 15 bases in between. Germline-derived CDR1 and CDR2 are PRHDT and FYEKMQ (reference sequence). The CDR3 has 15 amino acids. The material sequenced was PBMCs. The V and J genes are TRBV13 and TRBJ1-2; unclear D gene. The clonotype was recovered from a man aged 25-40 years in good health and CMV-seropositive. In nucleotides, the CDR3 is TGTGCCAGCAGCTTCTTCCAGCGCCGGTTCTATGGCTACACCTTC. It specifies CASSFFQRRFYGYTF. The full variable domain, completed using reference TRBV13 and TRBJ1-2, is AAGVIQSPRHLIKEKRETATLKCYPIPRHDTVYWYQQGPGQDPQFLISFYEKMQSDKGSIPDRFSAQQFSDYHSELNMSSLELGDSALYFCASSFFQRRFYGYTFGSGTRLTVV.